A single sample gave rise to the 11 T cell receptor beta chains below, sequenced in a study of blood T cell repertoires in COVID-19. Only in-frame clones appear in the TCRdb table, and some are missing; sequencing was by immunoSEQ multiplex PCR. The table lists roughly 180,000 clones, more than 65% of them singletons, with around 8% in the top ten. The sample taken for sequencing was peripheral blood. These receptors all come from a woman in her fifties or sixties with COVID-19, enrolled during active disease.

This clone was detected ten times or more. CDR3 nucleotide sequence: TGCAGTGCTAGTGTTACGGGGGACAATGAGCAGTTCTTC. Protein: CSASVTGDNEQFF. The rearrangement uses TRBV20-1 and TRBJ2-1, with D possibly being TRBD2 (6 bases). The CDR3 contains 13 residues. Germline loops: CDR1 DFQATT, CDR2 SNEGSKA (reference sequence). V lost 3 bases, J lost 5 bases, and 11 bases lay in between.

The gene calls are TRBV7-9 and TRBJ2-4; D possibly corresponds to TRBD1 (5 bases). Germline values: CDR1 SEHNR, CDR2 FQNEAQ (reference sequence). The V gene lost 6 bases and the J gene lost 1 base, with 16 bases spanning the gap. This CDR3 is 16 amino acids long. CDR3 sequence reads: CASSLTGSRAKNIQYF. Here the CDR3 DNA reads TGTGCCAGCAGTTTAACAGGCTCTAGGGCCAAAAACATTCAGTACTTC.

The chain couples TRBV24-1 to TRBJ2-2; TRBD2 agrees at 8 bases. Germline V gene data show CDR1 as KGHDR and CDR2 as SFDVKD. V lost 6 bases, J lost 6 bases, and 2 bases stayed unmatched. The CDR3 is made up of 13 amino acids. CDR3 bases: TGTGCCACCAGTAAGCGGGGGTCCGGGGAGCTGTTTTTT. The encoded protein is CATSKRGSGELFF.

V is TRBV15 and J is TRBJ2-1; D is unresolved. The CDR3 is made up of 14 amino acids. CDR1 is LNHNV, CDR2 YYDKDF, per germline (reference sequence). V lost 0 bases and J lost 9, with 12 bases in between. CDR3 DNA: TGTGCCACCAGCAGAGAAAGGAACCGAGGTGAGCAGTTCTTC. It is translated as CATSRERNRGEQFF.

This sequence joins TRBV28 and TRBJ2-2; D is unresolved. The germline CDR1 and CDR2 sequences are MDHEN and SYDVKM. Deletions cut 2 bases from V and 7 bases from J, with 5 bases between. This CDR3 is built from 12 residues. CDR3 loop: CASSLSFGELFF. CDR3 DNA: TGTGCCAGCAGTTTAAGCTTCGGGGAGCTGTTTTTT.

A single count supports this clone. The rearrangement joins TRBV5-1 to TRBJ1-4; D is unclear. V was trimmed by 5 bases and J by 0 bases, leaving 11 bases between them. Germline values: CDR1 SGHRS, CDR2 YFSETQ. The CDR3 runs 15 residues. CDR3 nucleotides: TGCGCCAGCAGGACAAGTTTTACAACTAATGAAAAACTGTTTTTT. This codes for CASRTSFTTNEKLFF.

This chain links TRBV7-9 with TRBJ2-7; 12 nucleotides line up with TRBD2. J lost 6 bases, V lost 5 bases, and 5 bases had no gene match. Germline V gene sequence: CDR1 SEHNR, CDR2 FQNEAQ (reference sequence). The CDR3 length is 14 residues. The DNA for the CDR3 is TGTGCCAGCAGCCTGGGGGGACTAGCGGGCGAGCAGTACTTC. Translating it yields CASSLGGLAGEQYF. Full variable domain (remainder filled in from reference TRBV7-9 and TRBJ2-7): DTGVSQNPRHKITKRGQNVTFRCDPISEHNRLYWYRQTLGQGPEFLTYFQNEAQLEKSRLLSDRFSAERPKGSFSTLEIQRTEQGDSAMYLCASSLGGLAGEQYFGPGTRLTVT.

The chain carries TRBV14 and TRBJ2-4; TRBD2 agrees at 8 bases. The CDR3 is made up of 17 amino acids. The V gene end was trimmed by 0 bases and the J gene end by 3 bases; junction bases not matched to a gene: 7. Per the germline V gene, CDR1 is SGHDN and CDR2 is FVKESK. The DNA of the CDR3 is TGTGCCAGCAGCCAAGATCGGCGGGGGGCAGGCAAAAACATTCAGTACTTC. As protein: CASSQDRRGAGKNIQYF.

This chain connects TRBV28 to TRBJ2-1, with D unresolved. V lost 3 bases to trimming and J lost 3 bases, with 15 bases between them. The germline V gene encodes CDR1 MDHEN and CDR2 SYDVKM. There are 16 residues in the CDR3. In DNA form, the CDR3 reads TGTGCCAGCAGTTTGCGCGAGACGGGTCTCTACAATGAGCAGTTCTTC. It encodes CASSLRETGLYNEQFF.

This chain joins TRBV19 and TRBJ2-1; 8 bases match TRBD2. The V and J ends lost 3 bases and 5 bases, in that order; junction bases with no gene match: 6. Germline V gives CDR1 LNHDA, CDR2 SQIVND (reference sequence). The CDR3 is made up of 15 amino acids. In DNA form, the CDR3 reads TGTGCCAGTAGTATTCAAGCGGGAGTGGACAATGAGCAGTTCTTC. Translation: CASSIQAGVDNEQFF.

V usage is TRBV7-6 and J usage is TRBJ1-4; the D is unclear. The CDR3 is made up of 17 amino acids. V lost 1 base and J lost 3, with 15 bases in between. Germline values: CDR1 SGHVS, CDR2 FNYEAQ. In DNA, the CDR3 is TGTGCCAGCAGCTTAGTGGACCCGGGGAGGGCTAATGAAAAACTGTTTTTT. Protein product: CASSLVDPGRANEKLFF.